This section outlines one T cell receptor (beta chain) sequence together with its context. The sample belongs to a study of T cells expressing NK-cell markers. TCRdb re-called the 5' RACE reads and catalogs CDR3 proteins one per entry, DNA excluded. The sample data list about 380,000 distinct CDR3 sequences. CDR1 and CDR2 from the germline V gene are KGHSH and LQKENI. This CDR3 spans 13 amino acids. This sequence was found in a man aged 18-75 years in good health. The specimen sequenced was blood T cells: a sorted CD56 or NKG2C T cell subset, CD4+ or CD8+ T cells, or bulk PBMC T cells (not recorded which). The chain uses TRBV18 and TRBJ1-4; TCRdb gives TRBD1 as the D gene, but with no DNA this cannot be confirmed. This chain's CDR3 is CASSPPQGSELFF.